This TCR beta chain was recovered during a study of metastatic and nonmetastatic thyroid tumors. On the study more broadly: Repertoires were compared across blood and tumor or nodule tissue from malignant and benign thyroid patients.

This clone has ten or more counts. Its antigen is not known. TCRdb re-clonotyped the PCR reads through MiXCR. The sample holds some 90,000 clones; approximately 9% are singletons and the top ten take roughly 10%. Regarding the study as a whole: Reports indicated that malignant thyroid tumors showed significantly higher TCR beta diversity than benign nodules did, in blood and tumor.

None of the patients had undergone any treatment ahead of thyroid surgery. The CDR3 is 13 amino acids. Germline loops: CDR1 MDHEN, CDR2 SYDVKM. Trimming left V 6 bases short and J 0 bases short, with 8 bases between. The sequencing sample was made of blood. The chain has TRBV28 and TRBJ1-2, with D uncertain. The clonotype was recovered from a female donor with papillary thyroid cancer or a benign thyroid nodule (not recorded which). Some clones in this sample may be carry-over from other donors' samples. The DNA for the CDR3 is TGTGCCAGCAGACAGAGAGCTAACTATGGCTACACCTTC. It is translated as CASRQRANYGYTF.